This T cell receptor beta chain was sequenced for a study of shared T cell receptors in the human thymus. Sequencing used immunoSEQ multiplex PCR; TCRdb keeps in-frame clones, though not all of them. Of 700,000 to 750,000 clones in the sample, 70% to 90% are singletons; the top ten hold about 0.0098%. This clone was detected a few times. CDR3 size: 15 residues. CDR1 and CDR2 from the germline V gene are SGHNT and YYREEE (reference sequence). V lost 0 bases, J lost 7 bases, and 14 bases lay in between. These records were also assigned to another study, of human thymus T cells. This second report adds: Immunologically healthy infants in Finland undergoing congenital heart defect surgery were the donors. Resections that were taken during corrective heart surgery supplied the thymus tissue.

The receptor was derived from a girl under three years old with a congenital heart defect. Source material: thymocytes. The chain links TRBV5-4 to TRBJ1-5; the D gene is possibly TRBD1 (6 bases). The CDR3 region is CASSLDRASGQPQHF. As DNA, the CDR3 is TGTGCCAGCAGCTTGGACAGGGCGTCGGGACAGCCCCAGCATTTT. The variable domain in full, completed from reference TRBV5-4 and TRBJ1-5, reads ETGVTQSPTHLIKTRGQQVTLRCSSQSGHNTVSWYQQALGQGPQFIFQYYREEENGRGNFPPRFSGLQFPNYSSELNVNALELDDSALYLCASSLDRASGQPQHFGDGTRLSIL.